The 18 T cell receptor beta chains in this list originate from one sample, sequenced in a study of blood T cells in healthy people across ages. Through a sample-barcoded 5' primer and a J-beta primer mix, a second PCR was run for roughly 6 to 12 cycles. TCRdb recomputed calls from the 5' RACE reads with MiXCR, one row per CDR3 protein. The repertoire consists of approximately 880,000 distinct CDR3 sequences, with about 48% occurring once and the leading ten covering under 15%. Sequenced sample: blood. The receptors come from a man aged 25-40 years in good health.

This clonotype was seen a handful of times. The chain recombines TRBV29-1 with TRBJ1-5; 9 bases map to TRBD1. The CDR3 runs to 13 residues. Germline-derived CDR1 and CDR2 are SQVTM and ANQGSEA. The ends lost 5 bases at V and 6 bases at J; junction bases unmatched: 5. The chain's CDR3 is CSVITGGGQPQHF. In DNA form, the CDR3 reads TGCAGCGTTATAACAGGGGGCGGTCAGCCCCAGCATTTT.

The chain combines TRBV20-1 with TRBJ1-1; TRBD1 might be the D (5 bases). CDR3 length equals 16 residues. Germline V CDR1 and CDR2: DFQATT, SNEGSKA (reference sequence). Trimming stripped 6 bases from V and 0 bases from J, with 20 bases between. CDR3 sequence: CSARSGTRLMNTEAFF. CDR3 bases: TGCAGTGCGCGATCGGGGACCCGACTCATGAACACTGAAGCTTTCTTT.

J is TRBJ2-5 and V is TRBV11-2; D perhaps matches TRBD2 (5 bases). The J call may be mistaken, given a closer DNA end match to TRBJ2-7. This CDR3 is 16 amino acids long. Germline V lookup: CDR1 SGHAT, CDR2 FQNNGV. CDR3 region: CASSLAVRLATYEQYF. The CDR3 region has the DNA TGTGCCAGCAGCTTAGCTGTCCGGCTAGCTACCTACGAGCAGTACTTC.

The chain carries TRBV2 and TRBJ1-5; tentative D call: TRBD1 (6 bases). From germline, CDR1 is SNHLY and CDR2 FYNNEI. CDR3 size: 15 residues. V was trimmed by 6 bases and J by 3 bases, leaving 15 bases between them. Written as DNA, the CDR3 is TGTGCCAGCAGATTAGGACAGCCCGCCAATCAGCCCCAGCATTTT. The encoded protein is CASRLGQPANQPQHF.

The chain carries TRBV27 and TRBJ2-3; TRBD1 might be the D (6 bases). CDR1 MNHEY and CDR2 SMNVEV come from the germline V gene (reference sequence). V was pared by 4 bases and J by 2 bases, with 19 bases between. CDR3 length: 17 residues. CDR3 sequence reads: CASSSAGTPKSTDTQYF. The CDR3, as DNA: TGTGCCAGCAGTTCGGCCGGGACACCTAAGTCCACAGATACGCAGTATTTT.

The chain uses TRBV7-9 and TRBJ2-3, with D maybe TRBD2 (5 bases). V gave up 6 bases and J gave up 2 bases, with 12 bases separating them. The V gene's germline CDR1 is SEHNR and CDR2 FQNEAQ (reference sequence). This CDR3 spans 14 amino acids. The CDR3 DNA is TGTGCCAGCAGTACTTGGGAGAACACAGATACGCAGTATTTT. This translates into CASSTWENTDTQYF. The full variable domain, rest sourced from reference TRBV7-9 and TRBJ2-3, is DTGVSQNPRHKITKRGQNVTFRCDPISEHNRLYWYRQTLGQGPEFLTYFQNEAQLEKSRLLSDRFSAERPKGSFSTLEIQRTEQGDSAMYLCASSTWENTDTQYFGPGTRLTVL.

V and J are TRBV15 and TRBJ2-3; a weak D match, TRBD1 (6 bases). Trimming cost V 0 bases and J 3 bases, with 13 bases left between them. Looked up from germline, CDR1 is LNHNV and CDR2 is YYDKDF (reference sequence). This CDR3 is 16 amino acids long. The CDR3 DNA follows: TGTGCCACCAGCAGAGATCGGCAGGGGAAGACAGATACGCAGTATTTT. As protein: CATSRDRQGKTDTQYF.

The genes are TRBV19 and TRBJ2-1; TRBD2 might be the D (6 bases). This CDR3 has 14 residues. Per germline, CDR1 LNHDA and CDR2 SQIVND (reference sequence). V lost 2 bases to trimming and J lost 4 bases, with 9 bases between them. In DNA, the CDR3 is TGTGCCAGTAGTATACAGGGAGGATACAATGAGCAGTTCTTC. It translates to CASSIQGGYNEQFF.

The CDR3 DNA follows: TGTGCCAGCAGCCAATGGGGACAGATTCCAACTAATGAAAAACTGTTTTTT. Its translation is CASSQWGQIPTNEKLFF. This chain links TRBV3-1 with TRBJ1-4; 7 nucleotides line up with TRBD1. The V segment lost 2 bases and the J segment 0 bases; nucleotides outside the gene matches: 6. Germline V gene lookup returns CDR1 LGHDT and CDR2 YNNKEL (reference sequence). CDR3 size: 17 residues.

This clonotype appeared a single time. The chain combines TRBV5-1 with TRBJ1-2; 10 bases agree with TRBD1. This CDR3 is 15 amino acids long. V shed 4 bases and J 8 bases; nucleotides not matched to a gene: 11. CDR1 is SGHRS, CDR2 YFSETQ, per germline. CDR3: CASSALDRGVSGYTF. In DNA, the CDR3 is TGCGCCAGCAGCGCTTTGGACAGGGGGGTTAGCGGCTACACCTTC.

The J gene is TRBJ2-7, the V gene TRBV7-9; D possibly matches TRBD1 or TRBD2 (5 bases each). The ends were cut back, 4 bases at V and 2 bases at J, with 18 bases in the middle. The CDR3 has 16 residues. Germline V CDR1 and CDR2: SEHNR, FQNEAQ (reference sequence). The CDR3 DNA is TGTGCCAGCAGCTCCCAATCCGGGGCGGAGGCCTACGAGCAGTACTTC. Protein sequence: CASSSQSGAEAYEQYF. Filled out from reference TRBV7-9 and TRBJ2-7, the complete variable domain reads DTGVSQNPRHKITKRGQNVTFRCDPISEHNRLYWYRQTLGQGPEFLTYFQNEAQLEKSRLLSDRFSAERPKGSFSTLEIQRTEQGDSAMYLCASSSQSGAEAYEQYFGPGTRLTVT.

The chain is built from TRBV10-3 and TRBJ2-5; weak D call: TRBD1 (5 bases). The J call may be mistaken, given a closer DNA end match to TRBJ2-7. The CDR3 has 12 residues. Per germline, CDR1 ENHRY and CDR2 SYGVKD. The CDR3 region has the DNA TGTGCCATCAGTGACAGGGTTCACGAGCAGTACTTC. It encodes CAISDRVHEQYF.

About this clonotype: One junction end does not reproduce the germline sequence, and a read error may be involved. In nucleotides, the CDR3 is TGCGCCAGCAGCCAAGGTGGTGGATTGGGTGGGCGGGGGAAATACAATGAGCGGTTCTTC. Translated, it gives CASSQGGGLGGRGKYNERFF. The chain uses TRBV4-1 and TRBJ2-1; TRBD2 agrees at 7 bases. The CDR3 loop spans 20 amino acids. CDR1 is MGHRA and CDR2 is YSYEKL in the germline V gene.

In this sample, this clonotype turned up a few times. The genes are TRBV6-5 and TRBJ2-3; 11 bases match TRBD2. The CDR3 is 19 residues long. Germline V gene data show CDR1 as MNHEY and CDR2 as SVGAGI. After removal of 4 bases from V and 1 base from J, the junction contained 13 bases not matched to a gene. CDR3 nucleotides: TGTGCCAGCAGTTCGGATAGCGGGGGGGCCTTATTGGGCACAGATACGCAGTATTTT. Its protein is CASSSDSGGALLGTDTQYF.

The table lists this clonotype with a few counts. This CDR3 reads CASSPPPMPGNTEAFF. The DNA for the CDR3 is TGTGCCAGCTCACCTCCTCCTATGCCGGGGAACACTGAAGCTTTCTTT. This chain connects TRBV18 to TRBJ1-1; D not resolved. Trimming removed 3 bases from V and 1 base from J, with 15 bases in between. CDR1 is KGHSH and CDR2 is LQKENI in the germline V gene. The CDR3 consists of 16 residues.

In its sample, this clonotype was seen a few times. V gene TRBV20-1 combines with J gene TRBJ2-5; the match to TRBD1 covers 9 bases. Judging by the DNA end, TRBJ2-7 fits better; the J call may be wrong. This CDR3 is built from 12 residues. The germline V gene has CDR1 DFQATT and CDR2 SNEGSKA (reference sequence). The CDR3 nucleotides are TGCAGTGTTTGGGACAGGGTGTCCGAGCAGTACTTC. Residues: CSVWDRVSEQYF.

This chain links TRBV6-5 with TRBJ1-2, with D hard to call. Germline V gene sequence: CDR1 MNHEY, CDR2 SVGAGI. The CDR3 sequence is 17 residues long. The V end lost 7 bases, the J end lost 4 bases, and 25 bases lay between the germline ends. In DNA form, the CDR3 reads TGTGCCAGCATTTCTGGTAGCGGTACGGGCCGGGGCTATGGCTACACCTTC. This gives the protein CASISGSGTGRGYGYTF.

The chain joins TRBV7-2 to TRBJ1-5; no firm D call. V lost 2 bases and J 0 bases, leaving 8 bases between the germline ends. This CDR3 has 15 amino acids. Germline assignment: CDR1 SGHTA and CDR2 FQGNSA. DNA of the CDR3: TGTGCCAGCAGCTTAAGTAGGGATAGCAATCAGCCCCAGCATTTT. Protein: CASSLSRDSNQPQHF.